This T cell receptor beta chain is drawn from a study of T cells in Graves' hyperthyroidism and ophthalmopathy. Amplification targeted TCR beta CDR3 regions from RNA transcripts. First-round RT-PCR with HTBI primers amplified the TCR CDR3 region. TCRdb reprocessed the multiplex PCR reads with MiXCR, giving one entry per CDR3 protein. Here the sample spans 300,000 to 450,000 distinct CDR3 sequences, about a sixth being singletons. The V end lost 1 base, the J end lost 1 base, and 14 bases lay between the germline ends. CDR3 size: 16 residues. Looked up from germline, CDR1 is SGHDT and CDR2 is YYEEEE. What was sequenced was blood. This sequence joins TRBV5-6 and TRBJ2-5; maybe TRBD2 (5 bases). This sequence originates from a woman in her late teens or twenties with Graves' hyperthyroidism that later progressed to Graves' ophthalmopathy. The CDR3 bases are TGTGCCAGCAGCTTGTTAGCATCGGGGTTCCAAGAGACCCAGTACTTC. Residues: CASSLLASGFQETQYF.